This T cell receptor (beta chain) came from a study of regulatory T cells in long-lasting Graves disease. Time point denoted: newly diagnosed GD, antithyroid drugs for less than 3 months. From PBMCs, RNA was extracted and then used to make the TCR library. iRepertoire HTBI primers and Arm-PCR of CDR3 regions built TCR beta libraries. From the multiplex PCR reads, TCRdb called clonotypes with MiXCR, one entry per CDR3 protein. The repertoire includes under 250,000 distinct CDR3 sequences, around 20% of them detected once, and around 13% sits in the top ten. The table lists this clonotype with many counts. Its antigen is undetermined. V gave up 4 bases and J gave up 12 bases; unmatched junction bases: 9. The germline V gene has CDR1 SGHDT and CDR2 YYEEEE. The CDR3 sequence is 14 residues long. Findings of the study overall: Persistent cases favored TRBV28, TRBJ1-2 and TRBJ2-5. Owing to a sample size that was small, accuracy may have been reduced.

The material sequenced was peripheral blood mononuclear cells (PBMCs), taken at new diagnosis, from a patient treated with antithyroid drugs. This receptor was taken from a female donor with Graves disease. The chain carries TRBV5-6 and TRBJ1-6; 8 bases fit TRBD1. The CDR3 sequence is CASSTGQAGVPLHF. As DNA, the CDR3 is TGTGCCAGCAGCACGGGACAGGCCGGGGTACCCCTCCACTTT. Supplemented by reference TRBV5-6 and TRBJ1-6, the full variable domain reads DAGVTQSPTHLIKTRGQQVTLRCSPKSGHDTVSWYQQALGQGPQFIFQYYEEEERQRGNFPDRFSGHQFPNYSSELNVNALLLGDSALYLCASSTGQAGVPLHFGNGTRLTVT.